Below, 10 T cell receptor beta chains from the same sample are listed, as sequenced in a study of metastatic and nonmetastatic thyroid tumors. The entire patient cohort was treatment-naive prior to thyroid surgery. TCRdb redid the clone calls on the PCR reads using MiXCR. The table has 25,000 to 40,000 clones, about 21% seen once. Sequenced material: blood. These receptors came from a female donor with papillary thyroid cancer or a benign thyroid nodule (not recorded which). Some clones in this sample may be carry-over from other donors' samples.

This clone came up a few times. This chain uses TRBV6-1 with TRBJ1-1; TRBD1 aligns across 7 bases. This CDR3 comprises 15 residues. Trimming took 3 bases from V and 7 from J; bases not matched to a gene: 11. CDR1 MNHNS and CDR2 SASEGT come from the germline V gene. The CDR3 coding sequence is TGTGCCAGCAGTGAGGGACAGTATTTAGGTCATGAAGCTTTCTTT. This translates into CASSEGQYLGHEAFF.

In this sample, this clone turned up a few times. V usage is TRBV11-2 and J usage is TRBJ2-7; TRBD2 aligns across 13 bases. Germline trimming cut 0 bases from V and 2 bases from J; bases unmatched to any gene: 7. The germline V gene encodes CDR1 SGHAT and CDR2 FQNNGV. CDR3 length: 18 residues. CDR3 nucleotides: TGTGCCAGCAGCTTAGATACGTCGGGACTAGCGGGAACCTACGAGCAGTACTTC. Its translation: CASSLDTSGLAGTYEQYF.

This clone was counted many times. This rearrangement joins TRBV7-9 to TRBJ1-4; D is perhaps TRBD1 (6 bases). V gave up 3 bases and J gave up 0 bases, with 14 bases separating them. This CDR3 is built from 17 residues. Looked up from germline, CDR1 is SEHNR and CDR2 is FQNEAQ (reference sequence). The CDR3 bases are TGTGCCAGCAGCTTGGGACATTTTTCTCCAACTAATGAAAAACTGTTTTTT. The encoded protein is CASSLGHFSPTNEKLFF.

This clone was counted only a few times. The gene calls are TRBV4-1 and TRBJ2-1; no definite D call. The length of the CDR3 is 16 residues. Germline V lookup: CDR1 MGHRA, CDR2 YSYEKL. V was cut by 0 bases and J by 2 bases, with 11 bases left in between. CDR3 DNA: TGCGCCAGCAGCCAAGATTGGACCAACGCCTACAATGAGCAGTTCTTC. Protein product: CASSQDWTNAYNEQFF.

The sample holds many counts of this clone. V gene TRBV7-3 combines with J gene TRBJ2-6; D gene ambiguous. Trimming took 5 bases from V and 1 from J, leaving 9 bases between them. The CDR3 runs to 15 residues. Per the germline V gene, CDR1 is SGHTA and CDR2 is FQGTGA. The CDR3 bases are TGTGCCAGCAGCCAAACGGTATCTGGGGCCAACGTCCTGACTTTC. Protein sequence: CASSQTVSGANVLTF.

This clone has more than one count but fewer than ten. The chain employs TRBV6-1 and TRBJ2-7; D might be TRBD1 (5 bases). V was pared by 6 bases and J by 2 bases, with 11 bases between. Germline V gene lookup returns CDR1 MNHNS and CDR2 SASEGT. The CDR3 has 13 residues. The CDR3 region has the DNA TGTGCCAGCAGGCACAGGCCCCCCTACGAGCAGTACTTC. Translating gives CASRHRPPYEQYF.

At least ten counts were recorded for this clone. The J gene is TRBJ2-1, the V gene TRBV5-4; 16 nucleotides align to TRBD2. J gave up 7 bases and V 4 bases, and 2 bases lay outside the gene matches. CDR1 SGHNT and CDR2 YYREEE come from the germline V gene (reference sequence). CDR3 length: 15 amino acids. Here the CDR3 reads CASSAGLAGGNEQFF. The CDR3 DNA is TGTGCCAGCAGCGCGGGACTAGCGGGGGGGAATGAGCAGTTCTTC.

The table lists this clone with many counts. The chain combines TRBV12-3 or TRBV12-4 with TRBJ1-1, with TRBD1 matching over 7 bases. CDR3 size: 13 residues. The ends lost 3 bases at V and 8 bases at J; junction bases unmatched: 6. The CDR3 sequence is CASSFWGQSEAFF. The CDR3, as DNA: TGTGCCAGCAGTTTTTGGGGACAGTCAGAAGCTTTCTTT.

The CDR3 coding sequence is TGCGCCAGCAGCCAAACACCGACAGGGGGCCGCAATCAGCCCCAGCATTTT. It translates to CASSQTPTGGRNQPQHF. The chain joins TRBV4-1 to TRBJ1-5, with TRBD1 matching over 10 bases. The ends lost 2 bases at V and 2 bases at J; junction bases unmatched: 6. CDR3 length: 17 amino acids. The germline V gene encodes CDR1 MGHRA and CDR2 YSYEKL.

The chain couples TRBV12-3 or TRBV12-4 to TRBJ2-7; tentative D call: TRBD2 (5 bases). V was clipped by 4 bases and J by 6 bases, with 25 bases between them. The CDR3 is 17 residues long. The CDR3 DNA reads TGTGCCAGCAGTTCCCGGGAATCCCGAGGTAGTTCAGGCGAGCAGTACTTC. Translating it yields CASSSRESRGSSGEQYF.